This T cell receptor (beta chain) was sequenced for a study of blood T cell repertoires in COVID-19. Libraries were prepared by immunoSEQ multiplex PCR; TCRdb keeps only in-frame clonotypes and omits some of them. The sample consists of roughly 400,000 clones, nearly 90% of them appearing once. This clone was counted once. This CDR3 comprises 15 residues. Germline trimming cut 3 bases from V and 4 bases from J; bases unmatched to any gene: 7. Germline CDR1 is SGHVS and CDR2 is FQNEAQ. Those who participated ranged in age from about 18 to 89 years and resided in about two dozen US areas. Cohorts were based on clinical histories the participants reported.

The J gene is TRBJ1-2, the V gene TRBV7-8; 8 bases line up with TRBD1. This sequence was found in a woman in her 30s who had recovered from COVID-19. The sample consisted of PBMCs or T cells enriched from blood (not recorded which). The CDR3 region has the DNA TGTGCCAGCAGCTTGGACAGGGACCGGGGCTATGGCTACACCTTC. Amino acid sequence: CASSLDRDRGYGYTF.